This entry is about one T cell receptor (beta chain). Its binding antigen is unknown. Per-nucleotide qualities are absent, and no much larger clonotype sits a single base away. The data were obtained in a study of cytomegalovirus exposure and HLA in healthy donors (dated by TCRdb to about 2017). General notes on the study: The 500 to 700 repertoires of the first cohort and the roughly 120 validation repertoires were produced on the same platform, according to a later analysis. The aim of the study was to test whether cataloging public T cell receptors could identify signatures of past pathogen exposure. To predict cytomegalovirus infection status, the study combined high-throughput TCR immunosequencing, statistical association of individual TCRs with disease status, and machine learning. Besides the first cohort of some 670 subjects, a separate validation cohort made up of roughly 130 different subjects was used.

Measured from the cysteine to the phenylalanine, the CDR3 is 15 residues long. Only the CDR3 DNA is retained, 45 bases long and in frame from the first base. According to the germline V gene (reference sequence), CDR1 reads MNHNY and CDR2 reads SVGAGI. V is cut by 5 bases and J by 5 bases, and the space between the germline ends is 18 bases. What the study reported, not specific to this receptor: All 120 or so repertoires were used to score co-occurrence in the validation cohort in a later analysis, because that analysis had no HLA typing for the cohort. In vitro tests confirmed that three of the cytomegalovirus-associated TCR beta chains recognize cytomegalovirus antigens. The authors suggested that the approach could potentially be extended to other disease states and immunological phenotypes. A total of 150 to 200 TCR beta chains were listed by the study as associated with cytomegalovirus. In a later analysis, TCRs clustered in the first cohort were found to also tend to co-occur in the roughly 120 validation repertoires, with 85% to 95% of cluster scores above 0. Across donors, most TCR sequences were observed very rarely, whereas some public TCRs were present in many individuals. The classifier was reported to diagnose cytomegalovirus status with high specificity and sensitivity in both the original and validation cohorts.

The library was prepared using the immunoSEQ multiplex PCR assay. The study's processing was this. A statistical classification framework was built for diagnosing cytomegalovirus status from the catalog of TCR beta chain sequences. What TCRdb holds here is the immuneACCESS table cut down to in-frame rearrangements. Part of the clones is not present; checked against another copy, under half of the missing clones reflect an unresolved V gene, and the others are unexplained. V and J calls and clone size are given by that table; D and trimming were obtained from the DNA. The sample includes tens of thousands of clones, with under 95% observed a single time. The ten top clones hold 3.5% to 4% of the sample. The donors belonged to the validation cohort of over a hundred subjects, which was separate from the roughly 670-subject first cohort.

The receptor's source is a woman aged 30 to 39 in good health and CMV-seronegative. The material sequenced was PBMCs. The rearranged chain carries TRBV6-6 and TRBJ1-1, with a weak D call of TRBD1 (5 bases match). The DNA sequence is TGTGCCAGCAGTCGGTCAGGGTGGTTAGGGACTGAAGCTTTCTTT. Its protein product is CASSRSGWLGTEAFF.